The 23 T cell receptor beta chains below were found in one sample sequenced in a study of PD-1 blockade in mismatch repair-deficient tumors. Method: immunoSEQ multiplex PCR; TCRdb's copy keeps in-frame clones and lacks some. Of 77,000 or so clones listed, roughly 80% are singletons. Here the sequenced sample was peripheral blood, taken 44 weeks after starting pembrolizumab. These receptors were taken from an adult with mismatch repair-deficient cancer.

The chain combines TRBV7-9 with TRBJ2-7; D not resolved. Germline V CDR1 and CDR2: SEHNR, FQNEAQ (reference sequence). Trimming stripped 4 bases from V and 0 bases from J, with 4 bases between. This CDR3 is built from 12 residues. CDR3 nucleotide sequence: TGTGCCAGCAGCTCCACCTCCTACGAGCAGTACTTC. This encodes CASSSTSYEQYF.

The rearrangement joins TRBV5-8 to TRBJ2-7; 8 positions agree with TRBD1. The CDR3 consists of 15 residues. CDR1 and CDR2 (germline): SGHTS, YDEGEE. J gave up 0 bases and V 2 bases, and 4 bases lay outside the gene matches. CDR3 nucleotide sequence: TGTGCCAGCAGCTTCCGGACAGGGAACTCCTACGAGCAGTACTTC. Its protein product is CASSFRTGNSYEQYF.

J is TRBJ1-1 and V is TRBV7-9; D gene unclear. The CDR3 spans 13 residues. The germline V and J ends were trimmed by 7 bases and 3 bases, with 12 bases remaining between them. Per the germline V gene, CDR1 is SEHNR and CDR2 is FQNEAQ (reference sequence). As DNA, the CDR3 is TGTGCCAGCACCCTCTATAGGGACACTGAAGCTTTCTTT. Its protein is CASTLYRDTEAFF.

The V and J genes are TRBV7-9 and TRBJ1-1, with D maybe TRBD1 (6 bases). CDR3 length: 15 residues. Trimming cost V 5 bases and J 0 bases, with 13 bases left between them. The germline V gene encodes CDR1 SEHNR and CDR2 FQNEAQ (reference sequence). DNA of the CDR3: TGTGCCAGCAGCGGGATAACAGGGATGAACACTGAAGCTTTCTTT. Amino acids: CASSGITGMNTEAFF.

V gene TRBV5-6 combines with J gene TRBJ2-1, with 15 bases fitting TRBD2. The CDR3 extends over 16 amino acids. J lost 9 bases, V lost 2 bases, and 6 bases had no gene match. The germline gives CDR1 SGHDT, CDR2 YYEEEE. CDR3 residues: CASSFGLAGGSVEQFF. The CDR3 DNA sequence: TGTGCCAGCAGCTTCGGACTAGCGGGAGGGTCTGTTGAGCAGTTCTTC.

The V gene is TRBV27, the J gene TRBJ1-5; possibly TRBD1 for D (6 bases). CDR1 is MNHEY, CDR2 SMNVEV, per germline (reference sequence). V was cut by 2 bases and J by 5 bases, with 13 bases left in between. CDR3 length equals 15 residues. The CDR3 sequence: CASSLRQGLYQPQHF. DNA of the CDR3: TGTGCCAGCAGTTTAAGGCAGGGGCTTTATCAGCCCCAGCATTTT.

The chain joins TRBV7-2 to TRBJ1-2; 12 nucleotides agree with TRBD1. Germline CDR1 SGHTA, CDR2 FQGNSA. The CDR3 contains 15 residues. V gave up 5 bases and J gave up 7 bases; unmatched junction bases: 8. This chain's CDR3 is CASSPQGQGAAGYTF. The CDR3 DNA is TGTGCCAGCAGCCCCCAGGGACAGGGGGCGGCTGGCTACACCTTC.

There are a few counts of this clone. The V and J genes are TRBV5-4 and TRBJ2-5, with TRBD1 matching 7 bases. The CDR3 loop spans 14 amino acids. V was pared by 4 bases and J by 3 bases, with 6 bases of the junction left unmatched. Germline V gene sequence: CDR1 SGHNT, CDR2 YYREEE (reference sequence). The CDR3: CASSPPQGKETQYF. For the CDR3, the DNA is TGTGCCAGCAGCCCTCCACAGGGGAAAGAGACCCAGTACTTC.

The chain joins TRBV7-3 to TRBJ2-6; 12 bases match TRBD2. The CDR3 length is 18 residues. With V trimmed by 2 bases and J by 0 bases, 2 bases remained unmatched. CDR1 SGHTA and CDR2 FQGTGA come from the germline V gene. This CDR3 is CASSLGLAGSSGANVLTF. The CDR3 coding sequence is TGTGCCAGCAGCTTAGGACTAGCGGGAAGCTCTGGGGCCAACGTCCTGACTTTC.

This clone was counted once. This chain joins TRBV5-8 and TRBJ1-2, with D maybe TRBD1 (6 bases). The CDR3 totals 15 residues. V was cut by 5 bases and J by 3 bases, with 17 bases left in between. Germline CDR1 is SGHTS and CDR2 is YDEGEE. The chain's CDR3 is CASSFGGGSHYGYTF. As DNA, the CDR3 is TGTGCCAGCAGTTTCGGAGGGGGGAGCCACTATGGCTACACCTTC.

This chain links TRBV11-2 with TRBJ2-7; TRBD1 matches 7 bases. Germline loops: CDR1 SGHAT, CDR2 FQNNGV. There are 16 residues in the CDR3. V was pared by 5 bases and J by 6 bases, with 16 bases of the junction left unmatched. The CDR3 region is CASSQDLTGERCEQYF. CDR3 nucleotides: TGTGCCAGCAGCCAAGATCTCACAGGGGAAAGGTGCGAGCAGTACTTC.

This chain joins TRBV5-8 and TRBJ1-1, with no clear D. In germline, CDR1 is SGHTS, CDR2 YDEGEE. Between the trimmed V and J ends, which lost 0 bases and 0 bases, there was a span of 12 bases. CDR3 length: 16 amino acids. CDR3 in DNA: TGTGCCAGCAGCTTGGTACTTCGGGGAATGAACACTGAAGCTTTCTTT. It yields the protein CASSLVLRGMNTEAFF.

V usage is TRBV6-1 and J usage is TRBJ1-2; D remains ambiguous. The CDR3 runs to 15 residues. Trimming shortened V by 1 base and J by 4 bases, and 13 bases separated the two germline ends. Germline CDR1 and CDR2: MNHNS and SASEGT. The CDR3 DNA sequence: TGTGCCAGCAGTGAAGGCGGGAGCTGGGTCTATGGCTACACCTTC. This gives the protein CASSEGGSWVYGYTF.

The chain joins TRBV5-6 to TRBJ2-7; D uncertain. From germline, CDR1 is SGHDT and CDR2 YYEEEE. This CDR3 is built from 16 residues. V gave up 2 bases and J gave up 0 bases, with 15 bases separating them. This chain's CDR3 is CASSFIAGPTSYEQYF. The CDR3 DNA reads TGTGCCAGCAGCTTTATCGCTGGACCAACCTCCTACGAGCAGTACTTC.

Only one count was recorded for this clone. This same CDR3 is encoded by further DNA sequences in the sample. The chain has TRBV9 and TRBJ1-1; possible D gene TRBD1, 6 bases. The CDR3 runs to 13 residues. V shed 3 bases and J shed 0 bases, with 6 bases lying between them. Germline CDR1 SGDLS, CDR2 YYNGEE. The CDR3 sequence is CASSGQVNTEAFF. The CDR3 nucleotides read TGTGCCAGCAGCGGACAGGTGAACACTGAAGCTTTCTTT.

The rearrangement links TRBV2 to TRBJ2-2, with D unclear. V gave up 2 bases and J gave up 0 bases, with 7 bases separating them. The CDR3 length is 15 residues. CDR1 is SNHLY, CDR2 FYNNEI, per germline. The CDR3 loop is CASSETPANTGELFF. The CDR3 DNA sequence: TGTGCCAGCAGTGAAACGCCGGCGAACACCGGGGAGCTGTTTTTT.

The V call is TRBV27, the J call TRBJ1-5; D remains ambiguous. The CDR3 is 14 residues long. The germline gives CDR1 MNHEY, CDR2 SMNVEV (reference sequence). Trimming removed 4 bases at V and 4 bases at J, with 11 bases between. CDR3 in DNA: TGTGCCAGCAGTTACGAGGGTCCGAATCAGCCCCAGCATTTT. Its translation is CASSYEGPNQPQHF.

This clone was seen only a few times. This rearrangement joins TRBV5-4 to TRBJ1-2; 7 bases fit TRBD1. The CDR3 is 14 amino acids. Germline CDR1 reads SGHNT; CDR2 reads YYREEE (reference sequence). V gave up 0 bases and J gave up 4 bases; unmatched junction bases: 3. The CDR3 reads CASSLDRGTYGYTF. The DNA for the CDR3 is TGTGCCAGCAGCTTGGACAGGGGTACCTATGGCTACACCTTC.

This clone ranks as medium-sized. CDR3: CASSLLQRNTEAFF. CDR3 in DNA: TGTGCCAGCAGCTTGCTACAACGGAACACTGAAGCTTTCTTT. This chain joins TRBV5-6 and TRBJ1-1, with D uncertain. CDR3 length equals 14 residues. The V gene lost 1 base and the J gene lost 1 base, with 8 bases spanning the gap. Germline V CDR1 and CDR2: SGHDT, YYEEEE.

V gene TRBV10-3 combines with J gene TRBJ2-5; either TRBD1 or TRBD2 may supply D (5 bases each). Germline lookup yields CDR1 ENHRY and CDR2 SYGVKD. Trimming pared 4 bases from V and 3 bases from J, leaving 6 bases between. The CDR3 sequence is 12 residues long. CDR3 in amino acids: CAISGGEETQYF. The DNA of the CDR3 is TGTGCCATCAGTGGAGGGGAAGAGACCCAGTACTTC.

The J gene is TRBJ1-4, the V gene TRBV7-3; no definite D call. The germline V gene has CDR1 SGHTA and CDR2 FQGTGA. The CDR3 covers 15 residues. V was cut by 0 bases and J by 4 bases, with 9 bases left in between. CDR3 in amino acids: CASSLTRAGNEKLFF. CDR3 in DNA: TGTGCCAGCAGCTTAACGCGTGCGGGTAATGAAAAACTGTTTTTT.

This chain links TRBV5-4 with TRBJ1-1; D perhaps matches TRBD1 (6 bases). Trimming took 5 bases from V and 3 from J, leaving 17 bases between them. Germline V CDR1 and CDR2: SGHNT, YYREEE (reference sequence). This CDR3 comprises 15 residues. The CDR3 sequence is CASSGTTYMDTEAFF. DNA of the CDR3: TGTGCCAGCAGTGGGACAACGTATATGGACACTGAAGCTTTCTTT.

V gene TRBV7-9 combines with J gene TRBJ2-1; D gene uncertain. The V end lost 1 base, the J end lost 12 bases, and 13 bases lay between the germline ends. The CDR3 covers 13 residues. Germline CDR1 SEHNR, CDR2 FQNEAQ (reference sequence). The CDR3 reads CASSLVVKSGQFF. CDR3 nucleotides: TGTGCCAGCAGCTTAGTGGTGAAAAGTGGGCAGTTCTTC.